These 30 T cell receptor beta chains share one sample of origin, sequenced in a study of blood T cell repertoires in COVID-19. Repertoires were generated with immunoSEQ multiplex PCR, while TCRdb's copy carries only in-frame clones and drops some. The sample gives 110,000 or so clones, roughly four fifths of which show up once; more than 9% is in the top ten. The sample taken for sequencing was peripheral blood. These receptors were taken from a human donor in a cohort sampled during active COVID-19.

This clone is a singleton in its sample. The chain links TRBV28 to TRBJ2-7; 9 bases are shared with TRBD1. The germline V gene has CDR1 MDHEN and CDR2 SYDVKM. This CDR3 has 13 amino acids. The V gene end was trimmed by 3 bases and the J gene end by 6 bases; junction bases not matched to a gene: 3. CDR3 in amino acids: CASSFGTGSEQYF. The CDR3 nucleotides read TGTGCCAGCAGTTTCGGGACAGGGTCCGAGCAGTACTTC. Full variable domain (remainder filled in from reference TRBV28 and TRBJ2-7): DVKVTQSSRYLVKRTGEKVFLECVQDMDHENMFWYRQDPGLGLRLIYFSYDVKMKEKGDIPEGYSVSREKKERFSLILESASTNQTSMYLCASSFGTGSEQYFGPGTRLTVT.

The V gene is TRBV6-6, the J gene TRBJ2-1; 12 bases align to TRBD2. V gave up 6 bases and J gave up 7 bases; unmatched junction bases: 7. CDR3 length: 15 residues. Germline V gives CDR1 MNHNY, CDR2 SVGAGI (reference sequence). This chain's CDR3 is CASRPSGREGNEQFF. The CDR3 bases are TGTGCCAGCAGACCTAGCGGGAGGGAGGGGAATGAGCAGTTCTTC.

This chain's CDR3 is CASSYRETNEKLFF. The CDR3 bases are TGTGCCAGCAGTTACCGGGAAACTAATGAAAAACTGTTTTTT. The chain links TRBV6-6 to TRBJ1-4; no clear D. Trimming stripped 2 bases from V and 1 base from J, with 5 bases between. Per germline, CDR1 MNHNY and CDR2 SVGAGI (reference sequence). This CDR3 region has 14 residues.

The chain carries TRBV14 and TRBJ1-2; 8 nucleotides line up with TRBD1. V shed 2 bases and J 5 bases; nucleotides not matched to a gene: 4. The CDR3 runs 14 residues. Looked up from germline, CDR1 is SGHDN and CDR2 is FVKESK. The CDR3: CASSQTGGRYGYTF. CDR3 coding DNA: TGTGCCAGCAGCCAAACAGGGGGACGGTATGGCTACACCTTC. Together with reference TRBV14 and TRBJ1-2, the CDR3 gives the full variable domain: EAGVTQFPSHSVIEKGQTVTLRCDPISGHDNLYWYRRVMGKEIKFLLHFVKESKQDESGMPNNRFLAERTGGTYSTLKVQPAELEDSGVYFCASSQTGGRYGYTFGSGTRLTVV.

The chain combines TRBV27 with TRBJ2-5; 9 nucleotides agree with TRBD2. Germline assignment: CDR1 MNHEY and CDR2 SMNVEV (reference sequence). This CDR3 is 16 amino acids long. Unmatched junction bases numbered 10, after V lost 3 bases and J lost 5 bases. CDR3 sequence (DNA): TGTGCCAGCAGTTTTTTGGCGGGGGGGCCGTGGGAGACCCAGTACTTC. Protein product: CASSFLAGGPWETQYF.

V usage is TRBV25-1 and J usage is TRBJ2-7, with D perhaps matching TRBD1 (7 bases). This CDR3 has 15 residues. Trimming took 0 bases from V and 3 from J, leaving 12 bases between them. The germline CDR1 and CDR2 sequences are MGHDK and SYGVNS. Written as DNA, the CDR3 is TGTGCCAGCAGTGAATATTACAGGGGAGGCTACGAGCAGTACTTC. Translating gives CASSEYYRGGYEQYF.

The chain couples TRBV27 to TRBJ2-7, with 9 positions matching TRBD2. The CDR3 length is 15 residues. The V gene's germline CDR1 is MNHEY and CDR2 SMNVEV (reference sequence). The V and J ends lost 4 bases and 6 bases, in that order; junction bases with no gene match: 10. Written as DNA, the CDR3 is TGTGCCAGCAGTTCCCGGGGGACTAGCTTTCTCGAGCAGTACTTC. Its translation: CASSSRGTSFLEQYF.

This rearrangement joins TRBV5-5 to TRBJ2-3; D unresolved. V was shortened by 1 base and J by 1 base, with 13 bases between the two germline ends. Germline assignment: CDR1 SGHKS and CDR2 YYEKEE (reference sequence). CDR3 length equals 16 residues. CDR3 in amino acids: CASSLSPQTRTDTQYF. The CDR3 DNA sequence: TGTGCCAGCAGCTTGTCCCCCCAGACTCGCACAGATACGCAGTATTTT. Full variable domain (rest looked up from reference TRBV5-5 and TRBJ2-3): DAGVTQSPTHLIKTRGQQVTLRCSPISGHKSVSWYQQVLGQGPQFIFQYYEKEERGRGNFPDRFSARQFPNYSSELNVNALLLGDSALYLCASSLSPQTRTDTQYFGPGTRLTVL.

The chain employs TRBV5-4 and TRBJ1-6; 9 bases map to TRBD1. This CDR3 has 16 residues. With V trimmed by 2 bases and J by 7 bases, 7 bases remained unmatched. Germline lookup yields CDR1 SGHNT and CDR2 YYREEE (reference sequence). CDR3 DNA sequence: TGTGCCAGCAGCTTATCGGGACAGGGCTCCAATTCACCCCTCCACTTT. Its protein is CASSLSGQGSNSPLHF.

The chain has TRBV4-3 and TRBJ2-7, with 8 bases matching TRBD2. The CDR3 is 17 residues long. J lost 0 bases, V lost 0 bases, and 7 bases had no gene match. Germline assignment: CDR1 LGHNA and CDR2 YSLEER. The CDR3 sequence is CASSQDLGGASSYEQYF. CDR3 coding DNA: TGCGCCAGCAGCCAAGATCTCGGGGGGGCATCCTCCTACGAGCAGTACTTC.

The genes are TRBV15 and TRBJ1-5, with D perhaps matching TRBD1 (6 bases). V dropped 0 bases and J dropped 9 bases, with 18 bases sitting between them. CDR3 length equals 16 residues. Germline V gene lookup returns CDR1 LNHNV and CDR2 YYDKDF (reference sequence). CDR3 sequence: CATSRDNGQGYWPQHF. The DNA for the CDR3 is TGTGCCACCAGCAGAGATAATGGGCAGGGGTACTGGCCCCAGCATTTT.

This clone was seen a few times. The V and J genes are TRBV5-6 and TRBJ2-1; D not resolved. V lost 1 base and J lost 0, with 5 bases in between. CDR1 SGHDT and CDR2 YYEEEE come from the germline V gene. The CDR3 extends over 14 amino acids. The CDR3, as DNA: TGTGCCAGCAGCTTGCCAATCTCCTACAATGAGCAGTTCTTC. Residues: CASSLPISYNEQFF.

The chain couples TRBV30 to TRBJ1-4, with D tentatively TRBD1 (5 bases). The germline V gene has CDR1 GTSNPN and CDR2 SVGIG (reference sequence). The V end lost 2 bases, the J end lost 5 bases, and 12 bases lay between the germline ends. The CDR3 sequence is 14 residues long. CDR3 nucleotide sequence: TGTGCCTGGAGTCTGGACACCCGGAATGAAAAACTGTTTTTT. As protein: CAWSLDTRNEKLFF.

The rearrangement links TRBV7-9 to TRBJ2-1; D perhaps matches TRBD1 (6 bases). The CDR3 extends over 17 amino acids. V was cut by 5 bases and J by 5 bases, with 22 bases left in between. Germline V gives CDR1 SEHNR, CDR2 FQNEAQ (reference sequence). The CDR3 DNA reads TGTGCCAGCAGCCCTAAACAGGGTTTGTCTTTAGACAATGAGCAGTTCTTC. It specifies CASSPKQGLSLDNEQFF.

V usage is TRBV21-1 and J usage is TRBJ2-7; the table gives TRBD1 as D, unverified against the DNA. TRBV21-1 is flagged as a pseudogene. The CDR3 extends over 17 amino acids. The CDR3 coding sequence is TGTGCCAGCAGCAAAGCTATGGGGGCCGCAAGTAGCTACGAGCAGTACTTC. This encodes CASSKAMGAASSYEQYF.

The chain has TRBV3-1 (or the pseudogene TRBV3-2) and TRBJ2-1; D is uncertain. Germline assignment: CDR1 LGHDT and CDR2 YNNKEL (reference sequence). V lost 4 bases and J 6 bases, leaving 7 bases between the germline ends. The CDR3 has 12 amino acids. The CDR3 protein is CASSRVVNEQFF. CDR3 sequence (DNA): TGTGCCAGCAGCCGCGTAGTCAATGAGCAGTTCTTC.

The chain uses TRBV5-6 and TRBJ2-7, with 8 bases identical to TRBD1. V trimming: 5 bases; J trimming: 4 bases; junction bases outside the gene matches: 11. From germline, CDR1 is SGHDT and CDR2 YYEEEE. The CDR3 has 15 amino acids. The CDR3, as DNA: TGTGCCAGCAGTGCCCCAGACAGGGGTCAATACGAGCAGTACTTC. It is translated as CASSAPDRGQYEQYF.

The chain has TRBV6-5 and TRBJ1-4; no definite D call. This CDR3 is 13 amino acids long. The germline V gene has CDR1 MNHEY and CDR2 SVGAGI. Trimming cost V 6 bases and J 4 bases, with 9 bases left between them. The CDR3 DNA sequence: TGTGCCAGCAGACGCGAGAGTAATGAAAAACTGTTTTTT. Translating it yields CASRRESNEKLFF.

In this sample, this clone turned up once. The CDR3 loop reads CASSDFPGAENTF. The CDR3 DNA reads TGTGCCAGCAGTGACTTCCCAGGGGCGGAAAACACCTTC. The chain joins TRBV6-4 to TRBJ1-2, with D perhaps matching TRBD1 (6 bases). There are 13 residues in the CDR3. Germline V gene data show CDR1 as MRHNA and CDR2 as SNTAGT. V was shortened by 1 base and J by 12 bases, with 15 bases between the two germline ends.

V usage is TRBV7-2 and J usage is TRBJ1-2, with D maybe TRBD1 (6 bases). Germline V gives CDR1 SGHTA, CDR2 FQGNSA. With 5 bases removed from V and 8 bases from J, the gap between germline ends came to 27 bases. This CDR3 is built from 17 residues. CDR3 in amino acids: CASSPRGGPVIVYGYTF. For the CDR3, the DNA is TGTGCCAGCAGCCCCCGGGGGGGGCCTGTCATCGTGTACGGCTACACCTTC.

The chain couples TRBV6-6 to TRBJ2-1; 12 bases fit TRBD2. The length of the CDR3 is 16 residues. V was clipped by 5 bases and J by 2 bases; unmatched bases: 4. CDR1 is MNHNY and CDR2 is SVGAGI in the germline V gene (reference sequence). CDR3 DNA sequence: TGTGCCAGCAGTCGACGGACTAGCGGGACCTACAATGAGCAGTTCTTC. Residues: CASSRRTSGTYNEQFF.

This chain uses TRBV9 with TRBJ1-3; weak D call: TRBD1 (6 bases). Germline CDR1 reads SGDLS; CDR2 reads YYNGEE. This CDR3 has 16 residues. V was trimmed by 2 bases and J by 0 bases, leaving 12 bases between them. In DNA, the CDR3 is TGTGCCAGCAGCGTGGGGGCCTTGTCCTCTGGAAACACCATATATTTT. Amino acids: CASSVGALSSGNTIYF.

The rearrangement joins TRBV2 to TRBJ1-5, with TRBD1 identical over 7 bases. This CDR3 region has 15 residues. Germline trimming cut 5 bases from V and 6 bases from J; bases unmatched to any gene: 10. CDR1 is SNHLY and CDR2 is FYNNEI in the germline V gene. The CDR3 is CASSKETGPSQPQHF. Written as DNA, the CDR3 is TGTGCCAGCAGTAAAGAGACAGGGCCGAGTCAGCCCCAGCATTTT.

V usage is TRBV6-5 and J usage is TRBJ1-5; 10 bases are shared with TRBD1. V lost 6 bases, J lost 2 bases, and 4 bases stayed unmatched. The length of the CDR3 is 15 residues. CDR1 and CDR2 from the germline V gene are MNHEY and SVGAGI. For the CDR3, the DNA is TGTGCCAGCAGAGCGGACAGGGGGGGCAATCAGCCCCAGCATTTT. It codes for CASRADRGGNQPQHF.

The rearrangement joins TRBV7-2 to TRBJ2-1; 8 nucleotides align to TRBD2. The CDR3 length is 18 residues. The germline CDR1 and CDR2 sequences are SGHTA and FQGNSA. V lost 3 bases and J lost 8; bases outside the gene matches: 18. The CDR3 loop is CASSFGSAGVSGHDEQFF. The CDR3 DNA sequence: TGTGCCAGCAGCTTCGGCTCAGCGGGGGTATCGGGTCACGATGAGCAGTTCTTC.

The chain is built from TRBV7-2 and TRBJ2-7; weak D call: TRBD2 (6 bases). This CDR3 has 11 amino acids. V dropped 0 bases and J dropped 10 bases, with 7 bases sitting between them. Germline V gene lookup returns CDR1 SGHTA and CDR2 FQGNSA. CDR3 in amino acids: CASSLAEGQYF. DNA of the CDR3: TGTGCCAGCAGCTTAGCGGAGGGCCAGTACTTC.

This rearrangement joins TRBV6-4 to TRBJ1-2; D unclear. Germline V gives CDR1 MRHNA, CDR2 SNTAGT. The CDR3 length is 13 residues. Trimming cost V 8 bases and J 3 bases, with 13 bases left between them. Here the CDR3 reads CASPNLYDYGYTF. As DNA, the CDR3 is TGTGCCAGCCCTAATCTCTATGACTATGGCTACACCTTC.

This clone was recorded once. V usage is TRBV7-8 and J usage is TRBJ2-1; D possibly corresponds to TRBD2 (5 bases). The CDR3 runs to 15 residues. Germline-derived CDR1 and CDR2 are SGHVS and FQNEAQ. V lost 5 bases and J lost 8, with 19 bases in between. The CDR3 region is CASSPRGWESDEQFF. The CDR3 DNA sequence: TGTGCCAGCAGCCCCCGCGGGTGGGAAAGCGATGAGCAGTTCTTC. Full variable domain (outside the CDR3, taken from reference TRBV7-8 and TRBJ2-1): GAGVSQSPRYKVAKRGQDVALRCDPISGHVSLFWYQQALGQGPEFLTYFQNEAQLDKSGLPSDRFFAERPEGSVSTLKIQRTQQEDSAVYLCASSPRGWESDEQFFGPGTRLTVL.

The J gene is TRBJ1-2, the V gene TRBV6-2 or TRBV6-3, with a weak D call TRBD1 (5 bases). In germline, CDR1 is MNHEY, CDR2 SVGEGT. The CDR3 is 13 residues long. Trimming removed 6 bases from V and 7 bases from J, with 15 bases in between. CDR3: CASSDRARGGYTF. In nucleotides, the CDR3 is TGTGCCAGCAGCGACCGAGCTAGGGGTGGCTACACCTTC.

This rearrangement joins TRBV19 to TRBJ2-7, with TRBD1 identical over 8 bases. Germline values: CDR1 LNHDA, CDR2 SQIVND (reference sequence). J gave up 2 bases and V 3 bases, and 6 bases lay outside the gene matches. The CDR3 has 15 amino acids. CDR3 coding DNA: TGTGCCAGTAGTATCGGCAGGGGGCCACCCTACGAGCAGTACTTC. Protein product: CASSIGRGPPYEQYF.